The 6 T cell receptor beta chains in this list originate from one sample, sequenced in a study of Graves' ophthalmopathy and Graves' hyperthyroidism. CDR3 regions of TCR beta were amplified from RNA transcripts. In the first round, RT-PCR was carried out with HTBI primers, and a multiplex PCR formed the second round. TCRdb processed the multiplex PCR reads anew with MiXCR; each CDR3 protein has one entry. The sample holds hundreds of thousands of distinct CDR3 sequences; roughly 20% are singletons and the top ten take more than 5.5%. The sample was peripheral blood. These receptors were obtained from a young woman with stable Graves' hyperthyroidism. Some clones in this sample may be carry-over from other donors' samples.

This clonotype was counted many times. The chain couples TRBV30 to TRBJ1-1, with a weak D call TRBD1 (6 bases). Germline V lookup: CDR1 GTSNPN, CDR2 SVGIG (reference sequence). V dropped 4 bases and J dropped 6 bases, with 15 bases sitting between them. The CDR3 totals 13 residues. The CDR3 sequence: CAWKGHFDAEAFF. In DNA form, the CDR3 reads TGTGCCTGGAAGGGACACTTTGACGCTGAAGCTTTCTTT.

The V and J genes are TRBV5-6 and TRBJ2-7, with TRBD1 matching over 7 bases. The CDR3 runs 14 residues. Germline V lookup: CDR1 SGHDT, CDR2 YYEEEE. With V trimmed by 6 bases and J by 0 bases, 6 bases remained unmatched. The CDR3 loop reads CASNSGTVSYEQYF. DNA for the CDR3: TGTGCCAGCAACTCTGGGACAGTCTCCTACGAGCAGTACTTC.

This clonotype appeared many times. The rearrangement joins TRBV5-1 to TRBJ2-5; perhaps D is TRBD1 or TRBD2 (5 bases each). This CDR3 comprises 15 residues. The germline CDR1 and CDR2 sequences are SGHRS and YFSETQ. Trimming removed 1 base at V and 4 bases at J, with 14 bases between. CDR3 nucleotide sequence: TGCGCCAGCAGCTTGCGGCTGGGGGTCCTAGAGACCCAGTACTTC. It codes for CASSLRLGVLETQYF. The whole variable domain, remainder taken from reference TRBV5-1 and TRBJ2-5, is KAGVTQTPRYLIKTRGQQVTLSCSPISGHRSVSWYQQTPGQGLQFLFEYFSETQRNKGNFPGRFSGRQFSNSRSEMNVSTLELGDSALYLCASSLRLGVLETQYFGPGTRLLVL.

At least ten counts were recorded for this clonotype. The gene calls are TRBV11-2 and TRBJ2-7; 9 nucleotides align to TRBD1. Germline assignment: CDR1 SGHAT and CDR2 FQNNGV. The CDR3 length is 14 residues. V lost 8 bases, J lost 7 bases, and 12 bases stayed unmatched. The CDR3 is CASLRRDRVREQYF. Here the CDR3 DNA reads TGTGCCAGCCTTAGGCGGGACAGGGTGAGGGAGCAGTACTTC.

This clonotype was detected ten times or more. The gene calls are TRBV6-5 and TRBJ1-5; D uncertain. V was clipped by 4 bases and J by 5 bases, with 9 bases between them. The CDR3 is made up of 13 amino acids. Germline CDR1 MNHEY, CDR2 SVGAGI. CDR3 in amino acids: CASSFGRYQPQHF. The CDR3 nucleotides read TGTGCCAGCAGTTTCGGGAGATATCAGCCCCAGCATTTT.

This clonotype appeared many times. This chain connects TRBV5-1 to TRBJ1-6; D remains unclear. This CDR3 comprises 13 residues. Germline-derived CDR1 and CDR2 are SGHRS and YFSETQ. Trimming took off 1 base at V and 12 bases at J, with 11 bases between the two ends. CDR3 nucleotides: TGCGCCAGCAGCTTGACTCCAGGAGAACCCCTCCACTTT. This translates into CASSLTPGEPLHF.